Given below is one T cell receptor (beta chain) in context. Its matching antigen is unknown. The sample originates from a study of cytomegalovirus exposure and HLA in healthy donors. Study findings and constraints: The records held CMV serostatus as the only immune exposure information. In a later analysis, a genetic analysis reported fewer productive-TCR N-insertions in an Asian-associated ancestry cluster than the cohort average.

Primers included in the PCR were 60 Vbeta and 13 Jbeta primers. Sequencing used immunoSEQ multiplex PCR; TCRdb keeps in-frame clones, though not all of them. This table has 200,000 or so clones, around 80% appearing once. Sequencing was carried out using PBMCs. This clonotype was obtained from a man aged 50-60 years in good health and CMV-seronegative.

CDR3 loop: CASSSTGTSRGAEQFF. The CDR3 nucleotides are TGTGCCAGCAGCTCCACCGGGACTAGCAGGGGTGCGGAGCAGTTCTTC. The V call is TRBV5-6, the J call TRBJ2-1; TRBD2 aligns across 9 bases. Germline assignment: CDR1 SGHDT and CDR2 YYEEEE. CDR3 length equals 16 residues. The J segment lost 10 bases and the V segment lost 3 bases, leaving 14 bases of the junction unmatched.